The next 9 T cell receptor beta chains were all read from a single sample in a study of shared clonotypes between healthy human individuals. Produced via immunoSEQ multiplex PCR; TCRdb's table is partial and in-frame only. The data hold 2 million to 2.5 million clones, with 90% to 95% observed a single time. Sequenced sample: naive CD4+ T cells sorted from blood. The subset is: CD45RA+ positively selected. The receptors shown here come from a young man in good health.

This clone was observed once. The chain has TRBV10-3 and TRBJ1-3, with D perhaps matching TRBD1 (5 bases). Trimming pared 5 bases from V and 0 bases from J, leaving 11 bases between. Germline V gives CDR1 ENHRY, CDR2 SYGVKD. CDR3 length: 15 amino acids. The DNA for the CDR3 is TGTGCCATCAGTTTTCAGGGAAACTCTGGAAACACCATATATTTT. It yields the protein CAISFQGNSGNTIYF.

The chain uses TRBV5-6 and TRBJ2-3; D is ambiguous. Trimming pared 0 bases from V and 10 bases from J, leaving 18 bases between. The germline CDR1 and CDR2 sequences are SGHDT and YYEEEE. The CDR3 spans 15 residues. CDR3 nucleotide sequence: TGTGCCAGCAGCTTGGACTCAGGATACGGTAGTGCGCAGTATTTT. Translated, it gives CASSLDSGYGSAQYF.

The V and J genes are TRBV30 and TRBJ1-5; the D is unclear. Germline loops: CDR1 GTSNPN, CDR2 SVGIG (reference sequence). Trimming took off 2 bases at V and 3 bases at J, with 8 bases between the two ends. The CDR3 spans 13 residues. The CDR3 coding sequence is TGTGCCTGGAGTAATAAGGACAATCAGCCCCAGCATTTT. Amino acid sequence: CAWSNKDNQPQHF.

The rearrangement uses TRBV7-9 and TRBJ1-4; tentatively, D is TRBD1 (6 bases). Trimming shortened V by 0 bases and J by 5 bases, and 13 bases separated the two germline ends. CDR1 and CDR2 (germline): SEHNR, FQNEAQ (reference sequence). The CDR3 runs to 16 residues. The CDR3 sequence is CASSLANLGGNEKLFF. The CDR3 DNA follows: TGTGCCAGCAGCTTAGCGAATTTGGGGGGCAATGAAAAACTGTTTTTT.

V and J are TRBV5-1 and TRBJ1-5, with D possibly TRBD1 on 6 matching bases. Between the trimmed V and J ends, which lost 0 bases and 3 bases, there was a span of 10 bases. The CDR3 length is 15 residues. The germline V gene encodes CDR1 SGHRS and CDR2 YFSETQ. The CDR3 DNA reads TGCGCCAGCAGCTTGGAAGGGGACAACAATCAGCCCCAGCATTTT. It is translated as CASSLEGDNNQPQHF. Drawing the rest from reference TRBV5-1 and TRBJ1-5, the complete variable domain is KAGVTQTPRYLIKTRGQQVTLSCSPISGHRSVSWYQQTPGQGLQFLFEYFSETQRNKGNFPGRFSGRQFSNSRSEMNVSTLELGDSALYLCASSLEGDNNQPQHFGDGTRLSIL.

The V and J genes are TRBV28 and TRBJ1-4; D perhaps matches TRBD1 (6 bases). Germline lookup yields CDR1 MDHEN and CDR2 SYDVKM. CDR3 length: 12 residues. The V end lost 9 bases, the J end lost 5 bases, and 10 bases lay between the germline ends. The CDR3 region has the DNA TGTGCCAGTGAGCAGGGGAATGAAAAACTGTTTTTT. It codes for CASEQGNEKLFF. The complete variable domain, with remaining parts taken from reference TRBV28 and TRBJ1-4, reads DVKVTQSSRYLVKRTGEKVFLECVQDMDHENMFWYRQDPGLGLRLIYFSYDVKMKEKGDIPEGYSVSREKKERFSLILESASTNQTSMYLCASEQGNEKLFFGSGTQLSVL.

This chain connects TRBV5-4 to TRBJ2-3; weak D call: TRBD2 (7 bases). From germline, CDR1 is SGHNT and CDR2 YYREEE (reference sequence). The CDR3 contains 16 residues. V gave up 4 bases and J gave up 0 bases, with 15 bases separating them. The CDR3 nucleotides are TGTGCCAGCAGCCCGGGGGGCCAGGGGAGCACAGATACGCAGTATTTT. Translation gives CASSPGGQGSTDTQYF.

The chain joins TRBV25-1 to TRBJ1-1; tentatively, D is TRBD1 (5 bases). V lost 3 bases and J 4 bases, leaving 15 bases between the germline ends. This CDR3 contains 15 residues. CDR1 MGHDK and CDR2 SYGVNS come from the germline V gene. The CDR3 loop is CASSESGAGGTEAFF. In DNA form, the CDR3 reads TGTGCCAGCAGTGAGTCCGGGGCTGGGGGCACTGAAGCTTTCTTT.

The rearrangement joins TRBV6-1 to TRBJ2-1; 9 bases line up with TRBD2. Germline V gives CDR1 MNHNS, CDR2 SASEGT. Trimming at V came to 1 base and at J to 4 bases, leaving 5 bases not matched to a gene. The CDR3 length is 16 residues. The CDR3 reads CASSEGFLAGYNEQFF. The CDR3 coding sequence is TGTGCCAGCAGTGAAGGTTTCCTAGCGGGATACAATGAGCAGTTCTTC.